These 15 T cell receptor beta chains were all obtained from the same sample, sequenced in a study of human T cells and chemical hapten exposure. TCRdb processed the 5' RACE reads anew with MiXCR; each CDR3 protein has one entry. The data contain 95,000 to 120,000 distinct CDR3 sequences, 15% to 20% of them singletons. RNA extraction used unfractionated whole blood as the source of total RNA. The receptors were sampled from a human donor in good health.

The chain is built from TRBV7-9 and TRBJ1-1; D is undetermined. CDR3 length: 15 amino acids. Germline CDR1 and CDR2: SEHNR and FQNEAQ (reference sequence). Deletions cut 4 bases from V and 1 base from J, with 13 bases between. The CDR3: CASSSPERRNTEAFF. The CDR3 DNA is TGTGCCAGCAGCTCCCCGGAAAGGCGGAACACTGAAGCTTTCTTT.

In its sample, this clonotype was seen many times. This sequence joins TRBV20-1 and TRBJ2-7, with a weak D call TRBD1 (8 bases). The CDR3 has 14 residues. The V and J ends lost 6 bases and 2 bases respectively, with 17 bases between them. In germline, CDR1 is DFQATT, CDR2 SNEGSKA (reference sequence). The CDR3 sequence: CSAAEQGGTYEQYF. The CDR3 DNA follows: TGCAGTGCCGCGGAACAGGGGGGGACCTACGAGCAGTACTTC.

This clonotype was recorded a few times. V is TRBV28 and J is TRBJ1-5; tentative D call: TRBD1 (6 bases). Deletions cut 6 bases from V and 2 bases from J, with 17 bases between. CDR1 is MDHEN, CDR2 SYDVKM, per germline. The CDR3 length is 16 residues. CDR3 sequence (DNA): TGTGCCAGCAGCTCGACGGGGGCGGTGGGCAATCAGCCCCAGCATTTT. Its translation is CASSSTGAVGNQPQHF.

CDR3 sequence (DNA): TGTGCCAGCAGTACGAACAATGAGCAGTTCTTC. Its protein is CASSTNNEQFF. This chain joins TRBV12-3 or TRBV12-4 and TRBJ2-1, with no clear D. This CDR3 spans 11 amino acids. Trimming took off 5 bases at V and 5 bases at J, with 4 bases between the two ends.

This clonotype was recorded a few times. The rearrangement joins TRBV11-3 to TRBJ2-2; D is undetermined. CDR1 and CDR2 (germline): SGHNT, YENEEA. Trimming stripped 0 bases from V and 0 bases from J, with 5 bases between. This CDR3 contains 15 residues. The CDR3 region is CASSLDGSNTGELFF. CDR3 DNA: TGTGCCAGCAGCTTAGACGGATCGAACACCGGGGAGCTGTTTTTT.

The CDR3 region has the DNA TGCAGTGCTAGCCCGACAGTGGGGGACACTGAAGCTTTCTTT. Translating it yields CSASPTVGDTEAFF. The rearrangement uses TRBV20-1 and TRBJ1-1; a possible D gene is TRBD1 (5 bases). V lost 3 bases and J 3 bases, leaving 14 bases between the germline ends. Per germline, CDR1 DFQATT and CDR2 SNEGSKA (reference sequence). The CDR3 is 14 amino acids.

CDR3: CASRDGQADYEQYF. CDR3 DNA: TGTGCCAGCCGCGACGGACAGGCCGACTACGAGCAGTACTTC. The V call is TRBV2, the J call TRBJ2-7; 7 nucleotides align to TRBD1. Trimming at V came to 8 bases and at J to 3 bases, leaving 10 bases not matched to a gene. The CDR3 runs to 14 residues. Germline V CDR1 and CDR2: SNHLY, FYNNEI.

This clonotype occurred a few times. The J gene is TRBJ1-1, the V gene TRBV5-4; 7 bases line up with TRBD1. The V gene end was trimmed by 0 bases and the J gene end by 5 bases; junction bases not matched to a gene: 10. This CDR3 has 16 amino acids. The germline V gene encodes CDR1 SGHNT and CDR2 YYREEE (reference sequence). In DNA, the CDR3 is TGTGCCAGCAGCTTGGCCCAAACAGGGGTGGGGACTGAAGCTTTCTTT. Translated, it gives CASSLAQTGVGTEAFF.

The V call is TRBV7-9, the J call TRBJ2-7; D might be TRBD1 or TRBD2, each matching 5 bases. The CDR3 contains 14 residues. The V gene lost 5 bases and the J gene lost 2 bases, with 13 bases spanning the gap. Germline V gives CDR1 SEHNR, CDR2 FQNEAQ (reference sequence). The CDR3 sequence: CASSLGPGTYEQYF. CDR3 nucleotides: TGTGCCAGCAGCCTGGGACCCGGGACCTACGAGCAGTACTTC.

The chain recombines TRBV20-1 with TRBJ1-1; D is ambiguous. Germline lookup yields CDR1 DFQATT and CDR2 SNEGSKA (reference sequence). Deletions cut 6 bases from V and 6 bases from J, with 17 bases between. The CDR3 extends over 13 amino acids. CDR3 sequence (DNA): TGCAGTGCCAAAATTTCGAGTGAGTCTGAAGCTTTCTTT. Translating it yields CSAKISSESEAFF.

The CDR3 DNA sequence: TGCGCCAGCAGCCAAGTTGCTAGCGGGAGGGCCTACAATGAGCAGTTCTTC. Amino acids: CASSQVASGRAYNEQFF. The rearrangement joins TRBV4-1 to TRBJ2-1; 12 nucleotides match TRBD2. The germline CDR1 and CDR2 sequences are MGHRA and YSYEKL. This CDR3 has 17 amino acids. J gave up 2 bases and V 1 base, and 3 bases lay outside the gene matches.

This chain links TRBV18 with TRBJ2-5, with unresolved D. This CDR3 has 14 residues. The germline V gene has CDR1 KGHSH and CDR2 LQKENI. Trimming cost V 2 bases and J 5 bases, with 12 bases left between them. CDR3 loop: CASSPAGSPETQYF. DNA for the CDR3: TGTGCCAGCTCACCAGCAGGTTCCCCGGAGACCCAGTACTTC.

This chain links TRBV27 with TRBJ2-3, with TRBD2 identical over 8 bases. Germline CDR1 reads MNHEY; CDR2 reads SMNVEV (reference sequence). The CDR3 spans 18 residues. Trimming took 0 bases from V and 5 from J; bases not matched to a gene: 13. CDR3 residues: CASSLSALAGRAEDTQYF. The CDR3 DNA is TGTGCCAGCAGTTTATCGGCGCTAGCCGGGAGGGCCGAAGATACGCAGTATTTT.

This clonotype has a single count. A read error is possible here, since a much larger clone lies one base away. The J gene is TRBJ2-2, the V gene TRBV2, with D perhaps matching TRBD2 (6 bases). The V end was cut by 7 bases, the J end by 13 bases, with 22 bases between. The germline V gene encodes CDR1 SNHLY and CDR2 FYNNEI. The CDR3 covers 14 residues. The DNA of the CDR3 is TGTGCCAGCATCGGGACCGCGGGACGAGACGGGCTGTTTTTT. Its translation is CASIGTAGRDGLFF.

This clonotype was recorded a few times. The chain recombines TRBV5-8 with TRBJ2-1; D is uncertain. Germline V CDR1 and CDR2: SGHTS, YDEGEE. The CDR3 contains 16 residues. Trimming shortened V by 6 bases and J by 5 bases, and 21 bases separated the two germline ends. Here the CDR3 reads CASTDGEVAGNNEQFF. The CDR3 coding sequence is TGTGCCAGCACCGATGGCGAGGTGGCAGGAAACAATGAGCAGTTCTTC.